A selection of T cell receptor beta chains follows, all from one sample in a study of T cells in Graves' hyperthyroidism and ophthalmopathy. TCRdb analysed the multiplex PCR reads with MiXCR anew, one entry per CDR3 protein. The repertoire holds about 530,000 distinct CDR3 sequences, with roughly 18% as singletons. The sequenced sample consisted of blood. Receptors were obtained from a woman aged 18-35 years with Graves' ophthalmopathy. CDR3s include the opening cysteine and the closing phenylalanine or tryptophan. Each record gives: J gene, D gene, clone size, V gene, CDR3 protein, CDR3 DNA. A D gene is named only where the DNA matches it firmly. Clone size is given for some rows only: seen once, a few or many times, or a class if the clone is expanded.

TRBJ1-5 | - | few | TRBV5-1 | CASSLGPLSNQPQHF | TGCGCCAGCAGCTTGGGTCCCCTTAGCAATCAGCCCCAGCATTTT
TRBJ1-4 | - | few | TRBV6-1 | CASSLIREKLFF | TGTGCCAGCAGTTTAATTCGTGAAAAACTGTTTTTT
TRBJ1-4 | - | - | TRBV4-3 | CASSQVTGTTTNEKLFF | TGCGCCAGCAGCCAAGTAACCGGAACCACAACTAATGAAAAACTGTTTTTT
TRBJ2-5 | - | few | TRBV5-1 | CASSLELFQETQYF | TGCGCCAGCAGCCTCGAGCTCTTCCAAGAGACCCAGTACTTC
TRBJ2-1 | - | many | TRBV11-3 | CASSLDRRNEQFF | TGTGCCAGCAGCTTAGATCGCCGAAATGAGCAGTTCTTC
TRBJ2-7 | - | many | TRBV28 | CASSLSPGDSYEQYF | TGTGCCAGCAGTTTATCTCCAGGGGACTCCTACGAGCAGTACTTC
TRBJ2-7 | - | many | TRBV12-3/TRBV12-4 | CASSWTTYEQYF | TGTGCCAGCAGCTGGACGACCTACGAGCAGTACTTC
TRBJ1-2 | - | many | TRBV12-3/TRBV12-4 | CASSRIRGFDYGYTF | TGTGCCAGCAGTCGGATCAGGGGCTTTGACTATGGCTACACCTTC
TRBJ2-7 | - | many | TRBV20-1 | CSAPDSHGYEQYF | TGCAGTGCCCCGGACAGCCATGGCTACGAGCAGTACTTC
TRBJ2-1 | TRBD1 | - | TRBV6-1 | CASSDVFAGGEQFF | TGTGCCAGCAGTGACGTTTTTGCAGGGGGTGAGCAGTTCTTC
TRBJ1-5 | TRBD1 | many | TRBV28 | CASSFSWDRGDQPQHF | TGTGCCAGCTCATTTAGTTGGGACAGGGGCGATCAGCCCCAGCATTTT
TRBJ2-3 | - | - | TRBV13 | CASSLGYLAASTDTQYF | TGTGCCAGCAGCTTAGGGTATCTGGCAGCTAGCACAGATACGCAGTATTTT
TRBJ1-1 | - | many | TRBV15 | CATSRLQGENTEAFF | TGTGCCACCAGCCGGTTGCAGGGCGAAAACACTGAAGCTTTCTTT
TRBJ2-1 | TRBD1 | many | TRBV2 | CASRNLGQGSYNEQFF | TGTGCCAGCAGAAACTTGGGACAGGGCTCCTACAATGAGCAGTTCTTC